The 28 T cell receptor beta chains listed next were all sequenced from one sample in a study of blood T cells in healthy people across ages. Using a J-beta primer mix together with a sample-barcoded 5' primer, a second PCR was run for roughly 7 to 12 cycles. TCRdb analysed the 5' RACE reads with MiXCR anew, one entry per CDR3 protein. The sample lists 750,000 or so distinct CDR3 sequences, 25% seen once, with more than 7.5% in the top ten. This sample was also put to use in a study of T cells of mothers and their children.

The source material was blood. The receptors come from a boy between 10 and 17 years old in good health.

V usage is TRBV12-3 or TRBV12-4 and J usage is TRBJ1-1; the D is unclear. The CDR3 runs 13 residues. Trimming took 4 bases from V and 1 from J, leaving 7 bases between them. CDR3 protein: CASSSYGNTEAFF. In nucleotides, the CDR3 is TGTGCCAGCAGTTCTTATGGGAACACTGAAGCTTTCTTT.

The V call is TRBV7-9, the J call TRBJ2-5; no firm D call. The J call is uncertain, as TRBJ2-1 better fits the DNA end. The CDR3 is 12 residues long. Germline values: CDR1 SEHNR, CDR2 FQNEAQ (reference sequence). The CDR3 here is CASSLEAQGQFF. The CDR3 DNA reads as TGTGCCAGCAGCTTAGAGGCACAAGGGCAGTTCTTC.

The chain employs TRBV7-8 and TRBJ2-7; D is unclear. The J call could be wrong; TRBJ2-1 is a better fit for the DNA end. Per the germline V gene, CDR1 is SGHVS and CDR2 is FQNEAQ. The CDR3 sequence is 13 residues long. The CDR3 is CASSSRPRDEQFF. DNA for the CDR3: TGTGCCAGCAGCTCGCGACCCCGGGATGAGCAGTTCTTC.

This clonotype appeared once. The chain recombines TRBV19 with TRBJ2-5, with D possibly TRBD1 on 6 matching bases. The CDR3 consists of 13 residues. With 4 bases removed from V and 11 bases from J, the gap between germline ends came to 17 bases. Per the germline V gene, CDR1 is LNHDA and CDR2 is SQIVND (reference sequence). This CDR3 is CASSRDTAGEQYF. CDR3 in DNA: TGTGCCAGTAGTAGGGACACCGCTGGGGAGCAGTACTTC.

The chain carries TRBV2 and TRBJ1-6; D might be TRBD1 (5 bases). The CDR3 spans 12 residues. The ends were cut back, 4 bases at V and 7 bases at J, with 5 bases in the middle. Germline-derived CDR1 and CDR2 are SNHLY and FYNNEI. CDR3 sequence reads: CASSGQNSPLHF. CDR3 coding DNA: TGTGCCAGCAGTGGACAGAATTCACCCCTCCACTTT.

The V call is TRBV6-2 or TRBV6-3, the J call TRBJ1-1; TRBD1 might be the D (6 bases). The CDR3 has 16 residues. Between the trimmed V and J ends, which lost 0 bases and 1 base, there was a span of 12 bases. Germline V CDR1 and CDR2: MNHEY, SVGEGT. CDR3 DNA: TGTGCCAGCAGTTACTCGAGGTTGACAGGGAACACTGAAGCTTTCTTT. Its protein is CASSYSRLTGNTEAFF.

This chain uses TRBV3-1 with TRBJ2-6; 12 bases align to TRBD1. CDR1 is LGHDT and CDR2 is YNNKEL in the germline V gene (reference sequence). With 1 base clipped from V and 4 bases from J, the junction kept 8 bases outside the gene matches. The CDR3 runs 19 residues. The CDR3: CASSQAKGTGGAGANVLTF. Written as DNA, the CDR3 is TGTGCCAGCAGCCAAGCTAAAGGGACAGGGGGCGCAGGGGCCAACGTCCTGACTTTC.

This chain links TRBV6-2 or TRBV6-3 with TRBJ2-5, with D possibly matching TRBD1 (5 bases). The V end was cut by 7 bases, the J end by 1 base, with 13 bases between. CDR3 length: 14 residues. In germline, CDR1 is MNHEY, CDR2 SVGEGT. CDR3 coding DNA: TGTGCCAGCACCCAACAGGACCCCCAAGAGACCCAGTACTTC. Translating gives CASTQQDPQETQYF.

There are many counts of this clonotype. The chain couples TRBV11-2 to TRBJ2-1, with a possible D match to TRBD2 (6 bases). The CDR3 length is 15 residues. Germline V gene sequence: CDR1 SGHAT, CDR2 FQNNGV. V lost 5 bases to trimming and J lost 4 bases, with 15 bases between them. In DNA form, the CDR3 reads TGTGCCAGCAGCCCCCGGGACTCCCTATACAATGAGCAGTTCTTC. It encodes CASSPRDSLYNEQFF.

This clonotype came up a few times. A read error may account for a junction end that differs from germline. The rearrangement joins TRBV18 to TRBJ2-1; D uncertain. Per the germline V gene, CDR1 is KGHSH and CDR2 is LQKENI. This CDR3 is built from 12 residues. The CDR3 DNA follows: TGTGCCAGCTCTTCCACGGCCCTAGTGGTAATCTTC. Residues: CASSSTALVVIF.

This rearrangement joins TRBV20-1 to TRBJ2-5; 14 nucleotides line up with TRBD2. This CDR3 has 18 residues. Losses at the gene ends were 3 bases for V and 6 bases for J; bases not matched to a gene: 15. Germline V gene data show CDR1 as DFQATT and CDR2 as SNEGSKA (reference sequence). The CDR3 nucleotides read TGCAGTGCTAGCGGGACTAGCGGGAGCCTCTTTAGAAGGCAGACCCAGTACTTC. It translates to CSASGTSGSLFRRQTQYF.

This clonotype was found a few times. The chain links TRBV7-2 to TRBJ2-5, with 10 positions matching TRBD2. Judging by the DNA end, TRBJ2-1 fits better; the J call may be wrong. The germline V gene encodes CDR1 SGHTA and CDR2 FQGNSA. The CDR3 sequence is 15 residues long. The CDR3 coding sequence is TGTGCCAGCAGCTTAGTAGCGGGGGGCTGGAATGAGCAGTTCTTC. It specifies CASSLVAGGWNEQFF.

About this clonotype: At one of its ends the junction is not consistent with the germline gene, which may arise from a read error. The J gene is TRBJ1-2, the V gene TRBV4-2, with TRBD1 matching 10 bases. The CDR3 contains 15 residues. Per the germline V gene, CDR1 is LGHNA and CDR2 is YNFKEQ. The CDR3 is CASSQDPGQGRVYTF. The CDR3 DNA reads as TGTGCCAGCAGTCAAGATCCGGGACAGGGGCGGGTCTACACCTTC.

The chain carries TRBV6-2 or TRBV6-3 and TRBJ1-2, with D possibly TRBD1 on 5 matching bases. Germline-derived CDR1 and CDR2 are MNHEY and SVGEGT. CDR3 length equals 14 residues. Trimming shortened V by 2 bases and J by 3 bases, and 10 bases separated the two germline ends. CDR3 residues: CASSYGDSDYGYTF. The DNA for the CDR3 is TGTGCCAGCAGTTACGGAGACAGCGACTATGGCTACACCTTC.

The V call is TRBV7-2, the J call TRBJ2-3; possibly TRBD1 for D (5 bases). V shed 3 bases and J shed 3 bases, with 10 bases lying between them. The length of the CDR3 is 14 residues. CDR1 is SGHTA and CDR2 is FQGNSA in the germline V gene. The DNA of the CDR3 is TGTGCCAGCAGCTTTCGACAGTCAACAGATACGCAGTATTTT. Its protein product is CASSFRQSTDTQYF.

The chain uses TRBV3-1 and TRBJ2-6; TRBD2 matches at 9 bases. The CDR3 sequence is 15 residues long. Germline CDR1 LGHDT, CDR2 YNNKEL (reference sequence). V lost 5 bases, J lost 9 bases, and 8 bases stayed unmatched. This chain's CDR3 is CASSFSGRTVNVLTF. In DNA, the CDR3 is TGTGCCAGCAGCTTTAGCGGGAGAACGGTCAACGTCCTGACTTTC.

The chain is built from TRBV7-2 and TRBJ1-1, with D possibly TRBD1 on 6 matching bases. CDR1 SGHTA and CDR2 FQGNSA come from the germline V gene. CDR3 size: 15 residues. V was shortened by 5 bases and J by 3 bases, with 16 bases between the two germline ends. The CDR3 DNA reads TGTGCCAGCAGCCTTATGGCCCCAGGGGACACTGAAGCTTTCTTT. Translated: CASSLMAPGDTEAFF.

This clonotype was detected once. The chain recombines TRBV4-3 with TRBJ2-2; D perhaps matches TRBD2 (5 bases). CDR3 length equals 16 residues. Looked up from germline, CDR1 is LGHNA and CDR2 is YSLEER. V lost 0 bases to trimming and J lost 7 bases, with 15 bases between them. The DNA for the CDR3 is TGCGCCAGCAGCCAAGACGTCTCTATAGGGAGCGGGGAGCTGTTTTTT. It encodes CASSQDVSIGSGELFF.

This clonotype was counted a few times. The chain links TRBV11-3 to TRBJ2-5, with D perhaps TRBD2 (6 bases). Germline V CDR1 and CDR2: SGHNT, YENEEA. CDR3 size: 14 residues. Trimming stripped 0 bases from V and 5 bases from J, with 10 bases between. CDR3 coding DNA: TGTGCCAGCAGCTTAGATGGGGAGGAGGAGACCCAGTACTTC. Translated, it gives CASSLDGEEETQYF.

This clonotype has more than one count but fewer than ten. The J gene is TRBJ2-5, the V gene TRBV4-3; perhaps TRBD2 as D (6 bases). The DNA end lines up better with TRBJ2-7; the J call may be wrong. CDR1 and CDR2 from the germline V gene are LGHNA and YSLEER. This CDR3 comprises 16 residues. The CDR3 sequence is CASSQDGAGLPYEQYF. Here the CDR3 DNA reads TGCGCCAGCAGCCAAGACGGGGCGGGACTCCCCTACGAGCAGTACTTC.

The CDR3 protein is CSVEEQGRSGANVLTF. The CDR3 coding sequence is TGCAGCGTTGAGGAACAGGGGAGGTCTGGGGCCAACGTCCTGACTTTC. The chain carries TRBV29-1 and TRBJ2-6; D may be TRBD1 (7 bases). Per germline, CDR1 SQVTM and CDR2 ANQGSEA. V was cut by 3 bases and J by 1 base, with 13 bases left in between. This CDR3 spans 16 amino acids.

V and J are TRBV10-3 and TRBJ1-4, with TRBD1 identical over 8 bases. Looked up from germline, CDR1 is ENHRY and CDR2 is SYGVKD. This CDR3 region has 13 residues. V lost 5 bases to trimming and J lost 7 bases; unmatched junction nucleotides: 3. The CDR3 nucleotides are TGTGCCATCAGTCAGGGGGCTTCTGAAAAACTGTTTTTT. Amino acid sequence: CAISQGASEKLFF.

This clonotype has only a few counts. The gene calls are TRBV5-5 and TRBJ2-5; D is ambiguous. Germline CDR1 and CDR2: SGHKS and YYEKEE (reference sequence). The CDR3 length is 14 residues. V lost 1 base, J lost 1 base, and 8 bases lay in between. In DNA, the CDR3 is TGTGCCAGCAGCTTGTGGGTCGCCCAAGAGACCCAGTACTTC. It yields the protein CASSLWVAQETQYF.

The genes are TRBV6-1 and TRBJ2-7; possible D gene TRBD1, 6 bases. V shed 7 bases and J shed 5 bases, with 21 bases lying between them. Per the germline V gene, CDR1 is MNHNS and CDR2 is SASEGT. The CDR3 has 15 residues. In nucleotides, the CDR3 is TGTGCCAGCATTGACGGTCAGGGGTATGATGACGAGCAGTACTTC. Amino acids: CASIDGQGYDDEQYF.

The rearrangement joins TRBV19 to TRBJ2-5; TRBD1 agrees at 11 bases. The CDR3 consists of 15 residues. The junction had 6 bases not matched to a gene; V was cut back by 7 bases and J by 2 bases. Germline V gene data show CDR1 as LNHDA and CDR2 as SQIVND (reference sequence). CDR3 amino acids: CASNRGQGVQETQYF. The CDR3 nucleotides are TGTGCCAGTAATCGGGGACAGGGGGTACAAGAGACCCAGTACTTC.

DNA of the CDR3: TGCAGTGCTCGGGTGGCTGGGCTTAATGAAAAACTGTTTTTT. Translating it yields CSARVAGLNEKLFF. The chain uses TRBV20-1 and TRBJ1-4, with D unclear. This CDR3 spans 14 amino acids. Germline V lookup: CDR1 DFQATT, CDR2 SNEGSKA (reference sequence). The ends were cut back, 5 bases at V and 4 bases at J, with 14 bases in the middle.

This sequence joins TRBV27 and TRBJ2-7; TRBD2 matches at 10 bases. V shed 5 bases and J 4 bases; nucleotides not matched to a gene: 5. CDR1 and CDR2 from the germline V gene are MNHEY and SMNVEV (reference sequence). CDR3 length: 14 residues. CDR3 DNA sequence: TGTGCCAGCAGTCGGCGGGGACTAGCGTACGAGCAGTACTTC. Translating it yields CASSRRGLAYEQYF.

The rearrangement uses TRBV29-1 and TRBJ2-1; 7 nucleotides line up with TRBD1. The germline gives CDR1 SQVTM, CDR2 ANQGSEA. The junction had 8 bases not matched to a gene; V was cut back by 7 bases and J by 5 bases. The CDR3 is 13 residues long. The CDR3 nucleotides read TGCAGCGCTGCCGGGACAGCAAACAATGAGCAGTTCTTC. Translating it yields CSAAGTANNEQFF.